A selection of T cell receptor beta chains follows, all from one sample in a study of cytomegalovirus exposure and HLA in healthy donors. The assay was immunoSEQ multiplex PCR, and TCRdb's table has in-frame clones only and misses some. This table holds 200,000 or so clones, more than 75% found once. The sample consisted of PBMCs. Receptors were obtained from a male donor in good health and CMV-seronegative. Both conserved end residues are part of each CDR3. The order of the fields is J gene, clone size, CDR3 length, V gene, D gene, CDR3 DNA, CDR3 protein. D genes are given only for firm matches. Clone sizes are given selectively: once, few, many, or a class where the clone is expanded.

TRBJ2-7 | . | 14 | TRBV11-2 | . | TGTGCCAGCAGCTTAGATCCAGGGACCTACGAGCAGTACTTC | CASSLDPGTYEQYF
TRBJ2-7 | . | 12 | TRBV5-4 | . | TGTGCCAGCAGCTTGTCGAGGAGTAGTAAGGTCTTC | CASSLSRSSKVF
TRBJ2-2 | . | 13 | TRBV11-1 | . | TGTGCCAGCAGCTTACGGGTAACCGGGGAGCTGTTTTTT | CASSLRVTGELFF
TRBJ2-1 | once | 14 | TRBV4-1 | TRBD2 | TGCGCCAGCAGCCAAGGACTAGCGGGAAATGAGCAGTTCTTC | CASSQGLAGNEQFF
TRBJ2-3 | . | 15 | TRBV15 | . | TGTGCCACCAGCAGAGCTACAGGGACAACAGATACGCAGTATTTT | CATSRATGTTDTQYF
TRBJ1-1 | . | 18 | TRBV7-8 | TRBD1 | TGTGCCAGCAGTCGTCACGACAGGGTCGGAATCATGAACACTGAAGCTTTCTTT | CASSRHDRVGIMNTEAFF
TRBJ1-3 | . | 18 | TRBV5-4 | TRBD1 | TGTGCCAGCAGCCATGGACAGGGGACCCTTTACTCTGGAAACACCATATATTTT | CASSHGQGTLYSGNTIYF
TRBJ1-5 | . | 18 | TRBV14 | . | TGTGCCAGCAGCCAATTAGGTCCGAGGCCCGATAGCAATCAGCCCCAGCATTTT | CASSQLGPRPDSNQPQHF
TRBJ1-5 | . | 16 | TRBV21-1 | . | TGTGCCAGCATACGGGACAGGGGGCCTGGGAGCCAGCCCCAGCATTTT | CASIRDRGPGSQPQHF
TRBJ2-5 | . | 16 | TRBV18 | TRBD2 | TGTGCCAGCTCACCCAGCCAGCGGGGGTTTCAAGAGACCCAGTACTTC | CASSPSQRGFQETQYF
TRBJ1-1 | . | 13 | TRBV14 | TRBD1 | TGTGCCAGCAGGTACGACAGGGCTACTGAAGCTTTCTTT | CASRYDRATEAFF
TRBJ1-3 | . | 13 | TRBV18 | . | TGTGCCAGCTATACCACGGCTGGAAACACCATATATTTT | CASYTTAGNTIYF
TRBJ1-2 | . | 12 | TRBV28 | . | TGTGCCAGCAGTTTGCCGGGTGGCGACTACACCTTC | CASSLPGGDYTF
TRBJ1-1 | . | 14 | TRBV7-9 | . | TGTGCCAGCAGCTTAGGGCGGGGTTGGACTGAAGCTTTCTTT | CASSLGRGWTEAFF
TRBJ2-3 | once | 16 | TRBV2 | TRBD1 | TGTGCCAGCAGAGCCTGGGACAGGGGGTCCACAGATACGCAGTATTTT | CASRAWDRGSTDTQYF
TRBJ2-7 | . | 17 | TRBV4-1 | TRBD2 | TGCGCCAGCAGCCGGCGGGGCGACGGGGGGAGCTCCTACGAGCAGTACTTC | CASSRRGDGGSSYEQYF
TRBJ2-1 | . | 15 | TRBV7-6 | . | TGTGCCAGCAGCTTAAGGGACTCTAACGGGAATGAGCAGTTCTTC | CASSLRDSNGNEQFF
TRBJ1-5 | few | 14 | TRBV7-6 | . | TGTGCCAGCGGAGACAGTCCCCTCGTGGGGCCCCAGCATTTT | CASGDSPLVGPQHF
TRBJ2-7 | . | 14 | TRBV7-8 | TRBD1 | TGTGCCAGCAGCCGGCTGGGACAGGGGCTTGAGCAGTACTTC | CASSRLGQGLEQYF
TRBJ2-6 | . | 16 | TRBV29-1 | . | TGCAGCGTCGAGACAGGGGAGGGCCCTGGGGCCAACGTCCTGACTTTC | CSVETGEGPGANVLTF
TRBJ1-3 | . | 14 | TRBV10-1 | . | TGCGCCAGCAGTGAGTCGAGCCGGGGAAACACCATATATTTT | CASSESSRGNTIYF
TRBJ1-5 | . | 12 | TRBV7-9 | . | TGTGCCAGCAGCCGCCTCGGGCAGCCCCAGCATTTT | CASSRLGQPQHF
TRBJ1-5 | . | 16 | TRBV19 | TRBD1 | TGTGCCAGTACCGAGACAGGGGGCTTACGCAATCAGCCCCAGCATTTT | CASTETGGLRNQPQHF
TRBJ2-1 | . | 14 | TRBV2 | . | TGTGCCAGCAGTGAAGGGCTGTCCTCCAATGAGCAGTTCTTC | CASSEGLSSNEQFF